This T cell receptor beta chain was obtained from a study of PD-L1 blockade in urothelial cancer. Germline CDR1 reads MDHEN; CDR2 reads SYDVKM. V lost 3 bases and J lost 4; bases outside the gene matches: 8. The CDR3 sequence is 16 residues long. Profiled with immunoSEQ multiplex PCR; TCRdb holds only in-frame clones, not every one. The table has 75,000 to 95,000 clones, roughly 90% seen once. The TCR was taken from a man aged 55 to 70 with urothelial cancer. The chain is built from TRBV28 and TRBJ2-1; 8 bases line up with TRBD2. The sample in question was PBMCs, obtained around atezolizumab (anti-PD-L1) treatment. The CDR3 DNA reads TGTGCCAGCAGTTTGGTCTCTAGCGGGCTTTACAATGAGCAGTTCTTC. Translation: CASSLVSSGLYNEQFF. Filled out from reference TRBV28 and TRBJ2-1, the complete variable domain reads DVKVTQSSRYLVKRTGEKVFLECVQDMDHENMFWYRQDPGLGLRLIYFSYDVKMKEKGDIPEGYSVSREKKERFSLILESASTNQTSMYLCASSLVSSGLYNEQFFGPGTRLTVL.